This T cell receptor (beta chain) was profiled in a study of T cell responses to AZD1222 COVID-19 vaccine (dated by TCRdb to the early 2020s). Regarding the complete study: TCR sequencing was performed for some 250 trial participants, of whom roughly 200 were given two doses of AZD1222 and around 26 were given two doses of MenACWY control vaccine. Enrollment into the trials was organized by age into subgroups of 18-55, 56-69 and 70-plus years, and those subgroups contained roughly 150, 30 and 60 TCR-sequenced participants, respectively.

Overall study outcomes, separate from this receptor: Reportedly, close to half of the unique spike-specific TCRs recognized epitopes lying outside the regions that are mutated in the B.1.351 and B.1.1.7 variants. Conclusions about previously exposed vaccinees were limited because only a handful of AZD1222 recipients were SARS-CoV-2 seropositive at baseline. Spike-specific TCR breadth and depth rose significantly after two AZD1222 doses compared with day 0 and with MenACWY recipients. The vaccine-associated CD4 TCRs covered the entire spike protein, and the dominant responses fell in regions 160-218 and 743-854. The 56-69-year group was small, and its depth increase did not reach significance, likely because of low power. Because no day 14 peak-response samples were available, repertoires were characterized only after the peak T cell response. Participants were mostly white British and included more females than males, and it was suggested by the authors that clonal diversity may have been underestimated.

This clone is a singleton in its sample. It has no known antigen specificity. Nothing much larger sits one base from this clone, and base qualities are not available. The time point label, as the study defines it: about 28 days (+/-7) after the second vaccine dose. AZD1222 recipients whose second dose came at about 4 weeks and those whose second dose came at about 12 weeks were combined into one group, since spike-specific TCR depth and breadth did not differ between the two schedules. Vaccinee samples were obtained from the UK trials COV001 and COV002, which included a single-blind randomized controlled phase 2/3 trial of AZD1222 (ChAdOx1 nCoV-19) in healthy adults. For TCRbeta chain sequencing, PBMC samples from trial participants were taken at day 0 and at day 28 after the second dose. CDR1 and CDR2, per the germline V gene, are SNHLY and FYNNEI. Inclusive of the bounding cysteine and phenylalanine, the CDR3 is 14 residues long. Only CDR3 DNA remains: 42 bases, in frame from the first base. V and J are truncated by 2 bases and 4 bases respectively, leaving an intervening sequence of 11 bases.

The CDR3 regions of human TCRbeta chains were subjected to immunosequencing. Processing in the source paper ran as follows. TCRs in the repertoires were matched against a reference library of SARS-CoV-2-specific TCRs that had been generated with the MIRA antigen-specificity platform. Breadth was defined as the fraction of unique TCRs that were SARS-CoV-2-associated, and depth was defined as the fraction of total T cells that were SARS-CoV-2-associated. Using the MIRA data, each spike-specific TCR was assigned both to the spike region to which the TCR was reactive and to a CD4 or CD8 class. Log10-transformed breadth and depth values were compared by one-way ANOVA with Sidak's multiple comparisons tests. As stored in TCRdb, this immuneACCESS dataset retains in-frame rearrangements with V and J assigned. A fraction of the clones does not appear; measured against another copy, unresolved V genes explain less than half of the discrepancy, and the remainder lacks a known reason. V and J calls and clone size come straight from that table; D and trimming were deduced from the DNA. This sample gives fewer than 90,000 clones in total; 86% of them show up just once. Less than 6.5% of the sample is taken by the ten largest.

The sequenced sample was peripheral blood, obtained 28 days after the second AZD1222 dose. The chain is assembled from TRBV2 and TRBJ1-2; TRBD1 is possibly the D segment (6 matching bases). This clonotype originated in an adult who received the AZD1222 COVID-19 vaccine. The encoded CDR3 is CASSETAGAYGYTF. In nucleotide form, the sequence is TGTGCCAGCAGTGAAACGGCAGGGGCCTATGGCTACACCTTC.